The 17 T cell receptor beta chains presented below share a single source sample, sequenced in a study of cytomegalovirus exposure and HLA in healthy donors. TCRdb's table, derived via immunoSEQ multiplex PCR, lists solely in-frame clones and lacks some. The table lists almost 70,000 clones, nearly 96% of them singletons. What was sequenced was PBMCs. All receptors come from a woman in her late teens or twenties in good health and CMV-seropositive.

This clone was counted a single time. The chain joins TRBV27 to TRBJ2-7; the match to TRBD2 covers 8 bases. This CDR3 contains 15 residues. Germline CDR1 MNHEY, CDR2 SMNVEV (reference sequence). V lost 6 bases and J lost 3; bases outside the gene matches: 10. CDR3 in amino acids: CASSLLTSGGYEQYF. DNA for the CDR3: TGTGCCAGCAGCCTGCTAACTAGCGGAGGCTACGAGCAGTACTTC.

This rearrangement joins TRBV7-3 to TRBJ2-7, with TRBD2 matching 7 bases. The CDR3 totals 15 residues. Looked up from germline, CDR1 is SGHTA and CDR2 is FQGTGA. The trim removed 5 bases at V and 5 bases at J, leaving 12 bases unmatched. The CDR3 sequence: CASSAGGGRFNEQYF. As DNA, the CDR3 is TGTGCCAGCAGCGCCGGGGGAGGGCGATTCAACGAGCAGTACTTC.

The V and J genes are TRBV5-3 and TRBJ2-5; TRBD2 aligns across 8 bases. TRBV5-3 is an ORF, with its function uncertain. CDR3 length equals 18 residues. Trimming took 4 bases from V and 2 from J; bases not matched to a gene: 16. This chain's CDR3 is CARSALSGGERSQETQYF. In DNA, the CDR3 is TGTGCCAGAAGCGCCCTCTCGGGGGGGGAAAGGTCGCAAGAGACCCAGTACTTC.

The chain employs TRBV28 and TRBJ2-7; 8 nucleotides match TRBD2. The V gene end was trimmed by 4 bases and the J gene end by 6 bases; junction bases not matched to a gene: 2. The CDR3 loop spans 12 amino acids. Looked up from germline, CDR1 is MDHEN and CDR2 is SYDVKM. This CDR3 is CASSSGLGEQYF. The CDR3 DNA follows: TGTGCCAGCAGTTCGGGACTAGGCGAGCAGTACTTC.

The V gene is TRBV28, the J gene TRBJ2-3, with TRBD2 as a possible D gene (7 bases). CDR3 length: 15 residues. Trimming took 6 bases from V and 4 from J, leaving 17 bases between them. Germline V gives CDR1 MDHEN, CDR2 SYDVKM. In DNA form, the CDR3 reads TGTGCCAGCAGCTCTGCGGGAGAGGGGGCAGATACGCAGTATTTT. It yields the protein CASSSAGEGADTQYF.

The genes are TRBV5-4 and TRBJ1-2; 7 nucleotides align to TRBD1. The V and J ends lost 0 bases and 2 bases, in that order; junction bases with no gene match: 7. CDR3 size: 16 residues. Germline V CDR1 and CDR2: SGHNT, YYREEE (reference sequence). The CDR3 sequence is CASSLGAPTGNYGYTF. The CDR3 coding sequence is TGTGCCAGCAGCTTGGGGGCCCCGACAGGGAACTATGGCTACACCTTC.

The chain combines TRBV6-5 with TRBJ1-3, with 7 bases identical to TRBD1. Losses at the gene ends were 5 bases for V and 4 bases for J; bases not matched to a gene: 8. CDR3 length: 15 residues. The germline CDR1 and CDR2 sequences are MNHEY and SVGAGI. The CDR3 spells CASSRQGSAGNTIYF. The CDR3 bases are TGTGCCAGCAGTCGACAGGGCTCGGCGGGAAACACCATATATTTT.

V gene TRBV28 combines with J gene TRBJ2-1; the D gene is possibly TRBD2 (5 bases). This CDR3 is built from 16 residues. Germline values: CDR1 MDHEN, CDR2 SYDVKM. V dropped 2 bases and J dropped 7 bases, with 18 bases sitting between them. Here the CDR3 DNA reads TGTGCCAGCAGTTTAAGGAAGGCGGGCCGAGGGAATGAGCAGTTCTTC. It is translated as CASSLRKAGRGNEQFF.

The chain combines TRBV4-3 with TRBJ2-1; the D gene is possibly TRBD2 (5 bases). V dropped 1 base and J dropped 9 bases, with 16 bases sitting between them. Germline assignment: CDR1 LGHNA and CDR2 YSLEER. The CDR3 contains 15 residues. The CDR3 nucleotides are TGCGCCAGCAGCCAAGTGGTGGGAGTAAAGGCTGAGCAGTTCTTC. As protein: CASSQVVGVKAEQFF.

The V and J genes are TRBV11-3 and TRBJ2-3; TRBD1 might be the D (6 bases). The V end lost 2 bases, the J end lost 3 bases, and 15 bases lay between the germline ends. CDR3 length: 16 residues. Germline V gives CDR1 SGHNT, CDR2 YENEEA. CDR3 nucleotide sequence: TGTGCCAGCAGCTTAAGGACCACAGGGTTAACAGATACGCAGTATTTT. Its translation: CASSLRTTGLTDTQYF.

This rearrangement joins TRBV28 to TRBJ2-3; 11 bases match TRBD2. The germline gives CDR1 MDHEN, CDR2 SYDVKM. The trim removed 5 bases at V and 3 bases at J, leaving 13 bases unmatched. The CDR3 is 18 residues long. The CDR3 is CASSQSGTSGGSTDTQYF. The CDR3, as DNA: TGTGCCAGCAGTCAAAGTGGTACTAGCGGGGGCTCAACAGATACGCAGTATTTT.

This chain joins TRBV9 and TRBJ2-3, with 8 bases identical to TRBD2. CDR3 size: 15 residues. V dropped 1 base and J dropped 2; count of bases not matched to a gene: 3. Germline CDR1 is SGDLS and CDR2 is YYNGEE. CDR3 residues: CASSVSGSFTDTQYF. The CDR3 DNA reads as TGTGCCAGCAGCGTAAGCGGGAGCTTCACAGATACGCAGTATTTT.

The genes are TRBV2 and TRBJ2-2; 8 nucleotides align to TRBD2. Germline loops: CDR1 SNHLY, CDR2 FYNNEI. This CDR3 contains 12 residues. V dropped 7 bases and J dropped 7; count of bases not matched to a gene: 2. DNA for the CDR3: TGTGCCAGCACGGGAGGGCACGGGGAGCTGTTTTTT. It specifies CASTGGHGELFF.

The CDR3 region is CASSITGDNEQFF. The DNA for the CDR3 is TGTGCCAGTAGTATAACAGGGGACAATGAGCAGTTCTTC. This chain joins TRBV19 and TRBJ2-1; TRBD1 matches 7 bases. The CDR3 sequence is 13 residues long. CDR1 LNHDA and CDR2 SQIVND come from the germline V gene (reference sequence). The trim removed 2 bases at V and 5 bases at J, leaving 0 bases unmatched.

A single count supports this clone. The V gene is TRBV30, the J gene TRBJ2-3, with D perhaps TRBD2 (5 bases). CDR3 length: 14 residues. Germline loops: CDR1 GTSNPN, CDR2 SVGIG (reference sequence). Deletions cut 3 bases from V and 0 bases from J, with 10 bases between. DNA for the CDR3: TGTGCCTGGAGCCGCGGCGGGAGCACAGATACGCAGTATTTT. Translated, it gives CAWSRGGSTDTQYF.

This chain links TRBV30 with TRBJ1-3; TRBD1 is a possible D gene (5 bases). Germline CDR1 GTSNPN, CDR2 SVGIG (reference sequence). CDR3 length: 14 amino acids. With 3 bases removed from V and 4 bases from J, the gap between germline ends came to 13 bases. Here the CDR3 DNA reads TGTGCCTGGAGGACCAGGGTGGCCGGAAACACCATATATTTT. This codes for CAWRTRVAGNTIYF. Drawing the rest from reference TRBV30 and TRBJ1-3, the complete variable domain is SQTIHQWPATLVQPVGSPLSLECTVEGTSNPNLYWYRQAAGRGLQLLFYSVGIGQISSEVPQNLSASRPQDRQFILSSKKLLLSDSGFYLCAWRTRVAGNTIYFGEGSWLTVV.

The chain recombines TRBV27 with TRBJ1-5; D remains ambiguous. Deletions cut 0 bases from V and 6 bases from J, with 6 bases between. The V gene's germline CDR1 is MNHEY and CDR2 SMNVEV (reference sequence). The CDR3 sequence is 13 residues long. The CDR3 region has the DNA TGTGCCAGCAGTTTATCGAGGGCTCAGCCCCAGCATTTT. Protein sequence: CASSLSRAQPQHF.